The 19 T cell receptor beta chains given below trace back to one sample, sequenced in a study of PD-L1 blockade in urothelial cancer. Produced via immunoSEQ multiplex PCR; TCRdb's table is partial and in-frame only. The sample carries around 40,000 clones, around 34% recorded once. Sample: tumor tissue, taken before atezolizumab (anti-PD-L1) treatment. The receptors originated from a man in his sixties with urothelial cancer.

The rearrangement joins TRBV1 to TRBJ1-3; the D call in the table, TRBD1, was not verified against the DNA. TRBV1 is an annotated pseudogene. There are 17 residues in the CDR3. CDR3 loop: CASSLKSGTGGMNTIYF. As DNA, the CDR3 is TGCGCCAGCAGCCTTAAGTCCGGGACAGGGGGCATGAACACCATATATTTT.

This chain links TRBV10-2 with TRBJ1-1; D perhaps matches TRBD1 (6 bases). Trimming cost V 6 bases and J 2 bases, with 10 bases left between them. This CDR3 has 13 amino acids. Germline CDR1 and CDR2: WSHSY and SAAADI. The CDR3 DNA sequence: TGCGCCAGCAGGAGGGGGACAAACACTGAAGCTTTCTTT. This encodes CASRRGTNTEAFF.

The chain links TRBV11-3 to TRBJ2-7, with D perhaps TRBD2 (5 bases). The CDR3 is made up of 14 amino acids. Germline CDR1 is SGHNT and CDR2 is YENEEA. Trimming stripped 1 base from V and 4 bases from J, with 11 bases between. CDR3 nucleotides: TGTGCCAGCAGCTTAGGGCTAGCTTCGTACGAGCAGTACTTC. It encodes CASSLGLASYEQYF. Full variable domain (remainder filled in from reference TRBV11-3 and TRBJ2-7): EAGVVQSPRYKIIEKKQPVAFWCNPISGHNTLYWYLQNLGQGPELLIRYENEEAVDDSQLPKDRFSAERLKGVDSTLKIQPAELGDSAVYLCASSLGLASYEQYFGPGTRLTVT.

The chain couples TRBV19 to TRBJ2-1, with D perhaps given as TRBD1 or TRBD2 (5 bases each). The CDR3 spans 15 residues. V was cut by 5 bases and J by 2 bases, with 13 bases left in between. Germline V CDR1 and CDR2: LNHDA, SQIVND (reference sequence). The CDR3, as DNA: TGTGCCAGTAGTGCCGGGACGGCGACCTACAATGAGCAGTTCTTC. The encoded protein is CASSAGTATYNEQFF.

This sequence joins TRBV19 and TRBJ2-5; 7 bases map to TRBD2. This CDR3 has 15 residues. The germline gives CDR1 LNHDA, CDR2 SQIVND (reference sequence). V was pared by 5 bases and J by 5 bases, with 11 bases of the junction left unmatched. CDR3 region: CASSQAGVVTETQYF. The CDR3 nucleotides read TGTGCCAGTAGTCAGGCGGGAGTAGTAACGGAGACCCAGTACTTC.

This rearrangement joins TRBV28 to TRBJ2-7; D could derive from TRBD1 or TRBD2 (5 bases each). V gave up 5 bases and J gave up 4 bases, with 9 bases separating them. Looked up from germline, CDR1 is MDHEN and CDR2 is SYDVKM. The CDR3 is 12 residues long. CDR3 loop: CASSLREYEQYF. For the CDR3, the DNA is TGTGCCAGCAGTCTCAGGGAGTACGAGCAGTACTTC.

This clone came up a few times. V usage is TRBV19 and J usage is TRBJ1-5, with 10 nucleotides matching TRBD1. This CDR3 region has 15 residues. CDR1 and CDR2 from the germline V gene are LNHDA and SQIVND (reference sequence). V was pared by 2 bases and J by 6 bases, with 4 bases of the junction left unmatched. This CDR3 reads CASSIPTGGGQPQHF. CDR3 sequence (DNA): TGTGCCAGTAGTATACCGACAGGGGGCGGTCAGCCCCAGCATTTT.

This chain uses TRBV19 with TRBJ2-5, with a tentative D call TRBD2 (5 bases). Trimming took off 7 bases at V and 3 bases at J, with 15 bases between the two ends. The CDR3 loop spans 14 amino acids. From germline, CDR1 is LNHDA and CDR2 SQIVND (reference sequence). This chain's CDR3 is CASTAGDAKETQYF. The CDR3 bases are TGTGCCAGTACGGCGGGCGACGCGAAAGAGACCCAGTACTTC.

V gene TRBV6-8 combines with J gene TRBJ2-1, with unresolved D. This CDR3 region has 16 residues. Trimming shortened V by 6 bases and J by 0 bases, and 15 bases separated the two germline ends. The germline V gene encodes CDR1 MNHGY and CDR2 SAAAGT. The CDR3 DNA sequence: TGTGCCAGCAGCCGAACGACTGGAAGCTCCTACAATGAGCAGTTCTTC. Translating it yields CASSRTTGSSYNEQFF.

The J gene is TRBJ2-3, the V gene TRBV19; D may be TRBD1 (7 bases). V gave up 3 bases and J gave up 3 bases, with 13 bases separating them. CDR3 length: 15 amino acids. CDR1 and CDR2 (germline): LNHDA, SQIVND (reference sequence). The chain's CDR3 is CASSIQQGRTDTQYF. Here the CDR3 DNA reads TGTGCCAGTAGTATTCAACAGGGGAGGACAGATACGCAGTATTTT.

This clone was observed a few times. V and J are TRBV6-8 and TRBJ1-2, with D maybe TRBD1 (5 bases). V was cut by 0 bases and J by 6 bases, with 17 bases left in between. This CDR3 contains 16 residues. The germline V gene encodes CDR1 MNHGY and CDR2 SAAAGT. This chain's CDR3 is CASSYSIPTGADGYTF. Written as DNA, the CDR3 is TGTGCCAGCAGTTACTCGATACCCACCGGGGCCGATGGCTACACCTTC.

This clone has only a few counts. The V and J genes are TRBV1 and TRBJ2-5; no DNA check was done on the table's D call, TRBD2. TRBV1 is a recognized pseudogene. The CDR3 has 15 amino acids. This CDR3 is CASSPRGGLQETQYF. The CDR3 region has the DNA TGCGCCAGCAGCCCCCGTGGAGGGCTCCAAGAGACCCAGTACTTC.

The chain has TRBV5-1 and TRBJ1-4; no reliable D call. Germline CDR1 SGHRS, CDR2 YFSETQ. Trimming cost V 0 bases and J 7 bases, with 10 bases left between them. The CDR3 covers 14 residues. This chain's CDR3 is CASSLAAGSEKLFF. CDR3 DNA: TGCGCCAGCAGCTTGGCCGCGGGAAGTGAAAAACTGTTTTTT.

This clone turned up a few times. V gene TRBV11-3 combines with J gene TRBJ2-1; unclear D gene. The length of the CDR3 is 15 residues. V lost 5 bases to trimming and J lost 5 bases, with 16 bases between them. The germline V gene encodes CDR1 SGHNT and CDR2 YENEEA. Written as DNA, the CDR3 is TGTGCCAGCAGCCCCTCCACGAATATCAACAATGAGCAGTTCTTC. Residues: CASSPSTNINNEQFF.

The rearrangement joins TRBV14 to TRBJ1-1; no clear D gene. The CDR3 length is 13 residues. Germline loops: CDR1 SGHDN, CDR2 FVKESK. V was clipped by 3 bases and J by 0 bases, with 5 bases between them. Written as DNA, the CDR3 is TGTGCCAGCAGCCATACATTGAACACTGAAGCTTTCTTT. Its protein is CASSHTLNTEAFF. Full variable domain (missing parts from reference TRBV14 and TRBJ1-1): EAGVTQFPSHSVIEKGQTVTLRCDPISGHDNLYWYRRVMGKEIKFLLHFVKESKQDESGMPNNRFLAERTGGTYSTLKVQPAELEDSGVYFCASSHTLNTEAFFGQGTRLTVV.

This clone showed up many times. The chain carries TRBV6-8 and TRBJ2-1, with 8 positions matching TRBD2. Germline CDR1 MNHGY, CDR2 SAAAGT. V was pared by 6 bases and J by 6 bases, with 4 bases of the junction left unmatched. The CDR3 runs to 13 residues. In nucleotides, the CDR3 is TGTGCCAGCAGCGAAGGACTAGCCAATGAGCAGTTCTTC. Its protein product is CASSEGLANEQFF.

The V gene is TRBV18, the J gene TRBJ1-2; perhaps TRBD1 as D (5 bases). The CDR3 covers 12 residues. V was cut by 5 bases and J by 7 bases, with 11 bases left in between. Germline-derived CDR1 and CDR2 are KGHSH and LQKENI. CDR3 region: CASSSQGSGYTF. CDR3 DNA sequence: TGTGCCAGCTCATCCCAGGGTTCTGGCTACACCTTC.

This clone came up a few times. Additional DNA sequences in this sample encode the identical CDR3. The V gene is TRBV30, the J gene TRBJ1-1; D ambiguous. Per the germline V gene, CDR1 is GTSNPN and CDR2 is SVGIG (reference sequence). V dropped 2 bases and J dropped 0 bases, with 4 bases sitting between them. The CDR3 length is 12 residues. The CDR3 here is CAWSLMNTEAFF. The DNA for the CDR3 is TGTGCCTGGAGTCTGATGAACACTGAAGCTTTCTTT.

The V and J genes are TRBV30 and TRBJ2-1, with TRBD2 identical over 14 bases. The CDR3 has 15 amino acids. Trimming at V came to 2 bases and at J to 8 bases, leaving 5 bases not matched to a gene. CDR1 is GTSNPN, CDR2 SVGIG, per germline (reference sequence). The CDR3 is CAWSQKGLAGDEQFF. The CDR3 coding sequence is TGTGCCTGGAGTCAAAAGGGACTAGCGGGAGATGAGCAGTTCTTC. Combining the CDR3 with reference TRBV30 and TRBJ2-1 gives the whole variable domain SQTIHQWPATLVQPVGSPLSLECTVEGTSNPNLYWYRQAAGRGLQLLFYSVGIGQISSEVPQNLSASRPQDRQFILSSKKLLLSDSGFYLCAWSQKGLAGDEQFFGPGTRLTVL.